This record looks at one T cell receptor (beta chain) sequence and its context. The junction does not match germline at one end; this may be a read error. This sample was taken from a study of blood T cells in healthy people across ages. For the second PCR, which ran for roughly 7 to 11 cycles, a sample-barcoded 5' primer and a J-beta primer mix were used. A single record per CDR3 protein comes from TCRdb applying MiXCR to the 5' RACE reads. Among 1.5 million to 2 million distinct CDR3 sequences listed, about two fifths were seen once. The length of the CDR3 is 14 residues. Germline CDR1 reads SNHLY; CDR2 reads FYNNEI.

The sample taken for sequencing was blood. The chain employs TRBV2 and TRBJ2-1; D assignment may be TRBD1 or TRBD2 (6 bases each). This receptor was obtained from a human donor in good health. For the CDR3, the DNA is TGTGCCAGCAGTGTCGGGGGCTCCTACAATGGGCAGTTCTTC. This gives the protein CASSVGGSYNGQFF.